Listed here is a single TCR beta chain. Its antigen remains unknown. The data were taken from a study of prognosis after radiotherapy for stage I lung cancer. Turning to the study itself: Tumors were squamous cell carcinoma in about seven patients and adenocarcinoma in eleven to twelve. Findings and caveats of the study: Unique TCR clone counts dropped after stereotactic body radiation therapy, from a median of 10,088 to 6,861. It was reported that patients with metastases and those without them differed in TRBV and TRBJ gene usage.

The CDR3 has 18 residues. Germline V gives CDR1 LNHDA, CDR2 SQIVND (reference sequence). V lost 5 bases and J 0 bases, leaving 20 bases between the germline ends. Genomic DNA yielded TCR beta CDR3, amplified by two-round multiplex PCR. Initially, in first-round PCR, primers specific to each TRBV and TRBJ gene were used. TCRdb re-called the multiplex PCR reads with MiXCR, one entry per CDR3 protein. Altogether over 25,000 distinct CDR3 sequences are present, around 45% being singletons, with the ten largest covering 15%. The chain has TRBV19 and TRBJ1-5, with D possibly being TRBD1 (6 bases). The source is a donor aged 50 or older with non-small cell lung cancer. This specimen consisted of PBMCs, obtained before or after stereotactic body radiation therapy (not recorded which). The CDR3 nucleotides are TGTGCCAGTAGTTCACAGGGTGGGGGCTGGAATAGCAATCAGCCCCAGCATTTT. As protein: CASSSQGGGWNSNQPQHF.